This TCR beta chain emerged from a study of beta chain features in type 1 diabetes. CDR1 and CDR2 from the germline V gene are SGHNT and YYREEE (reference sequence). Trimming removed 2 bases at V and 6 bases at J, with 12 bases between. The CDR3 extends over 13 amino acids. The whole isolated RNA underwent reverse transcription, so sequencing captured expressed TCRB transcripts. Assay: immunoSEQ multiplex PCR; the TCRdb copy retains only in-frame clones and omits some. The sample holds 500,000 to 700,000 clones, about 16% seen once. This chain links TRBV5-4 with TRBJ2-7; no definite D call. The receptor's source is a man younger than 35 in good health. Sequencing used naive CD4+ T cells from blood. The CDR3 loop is CASSFALPSEQYF. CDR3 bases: TGTGCCAGCAGCTTTGCTCTTCCCTCCGAGCAGTACTTC.